The 29 T cell receptor beta chains below come from one sample, sequenced in a study of blood T cell repertoires in COVID-19. Repertoires were generated with immunoSEQ multiplex PCR, while TCRdb's copy carries only in-frame clones and drops some. The table includes 78,000 or so clones, around 86% detected once. Sequencing input: peripheral blood. These TCRs come from a man between 50 and 59 years old with active or convalescent COVID-19.

This rearrangement joins TRBV19 to TRBJ1-5; TRBD1 is a possible D gene (6 bases). The CDR3 runs 14 residues. Trimming cost V 3 bases and J 6 bases, with 12 bases left between them. The germline V gene encodes CDR1 LNHDA and CDR2 SQIVND (reference sequence). This chain's CDR3 is CASSMGGAAQPQHF. DNA of the CDR3: TGTGCCAGTAGTATGGGGGGGGCCGCTCAGCCCCAGCATTTT. The entire variable domain, with the rest obtained from reference TRBV19 and TRBJ1-5, is as follows: DGGITQSPKYLFRKEGQNVTLSCEQNLNHDAMYWYRQDPGQGLRLIYYSQIVNDFQKGDIAEGYSVSREKKESFPLTVTSAQKNPTAFYLCASSMGGAAQPQHFGDGTRLSIL.

The chain combines TRBV12-3 or TRBV12-4 with TRBJ1-6; D remains ambiguous. The CDR3 has 13 amino acids. Trimming removed 0 bases at V and 8 bases at J, with 5 bases between. In nucleotides, the CDR3 is TGTGCCAGCAGTTTAGCATGGCATTCACCCCTCCACTTT. Amino acid sequence: CASSLAWHSPLHF.

The chain has TRBV10-3 and TRBJ1-1; D gene ambiguous. Trimming pared 8 bases from V and 0 bases from J, leaving 7 bases between. CDR1 ENHRY and CDR2 SYGVKD come from the germline V gene. This CDR3 is 12 amino acids long. The CDR3 sequence is CAIAQVNTEAFF. The CDR3 nucleotides are TGTGCCATCGCTCAGGTGAACACTGAAGCTTTCTTT.

This rearrangement joins TRBV10-1 to TRBJ1-1, with D perhaps matching TRBD1 (5 bases). With 4 bases removed from V and 1 base from J, the gap between germline ends came to 10 bases. CDR1 is WNHNN, CDR2 SYGVQD, per germline (reference sequence). The CDR3 totals 14 residues. In DNA, the CDR3 is TGCGCCAGCAGTGGCGGCGGGGGGAACACTGAAGCTTTCTTT. The encoded protein is CASSGGGGNTEAFF.

The rearrangement uses TRBV12-3 or TRBV12-4 and TRBJ1-6; D is uncertain. Trimming took off 2 bases at V and 9 bases at J, with 5 bases between the two ends. The length of the CDR3 is 12 residues. The CDR3 here is CASSLQASPLHF. CDR3 nucleotides: TGTGCCAGCAGTTTACAGGCTTCACCCCTCCACTTT.

The chain joins TRBV24-1 to TRBJ1-4; 8 bases agree with TRBD1. With 4 bases clipped from V and 6 bases from J, the junction kept 6 bases outside the gene matches. The CDR3 consists of 15 residues. In germline, CDR1 is KGHDR, CDR2 SFDVKD. Here the CDR3 reads CATSDRTGSDEKLFF. As DNA, the CDR3 is TGTGCCACCAGTGACCGGACAGGGTCCGATGAAAAACTGTTTTTT.

The rearrangement joins TRBV11-1 to TRBJ1-2; D is undetermined. Between the trimmed V and J ends, which lost 5 bases and 3 bases, there was a span of 7 bases. The CDR3 is made up of 12 amino acids. Germline V gene data show CDR1 as SGHAT and CDR2 as FQDESV (reference sequence). The CDR3 region has the DNA TGTGCCAGCAGCCCTTCCTACTATGGCTACACCTTC. It specifies CASSPSYYGYTF. Filled out from reference TRBV11-1 and TRBJ1-2, the complete variable domain reads EAEVAQSPRYKITEKSQAVAFWCDPISGHATLYWYRQILGQGPELLVQFQDESVVDDSQLPKDRFSAERLKGVDSTLKIQPAELGDSAMYLCASSPSYYGYTFGSGTRLTVV.

The V call is TRBV10-3, the J call TRBJ2-1; 8 bases align to TRBD1. CDR3 length equals 12 residues. CDR1 and CDR2 from the germline V gene are ENHRY and SYGVKD. The J segment lost 7 bases and the V segment lost 4 bases, leaving 0 bases of the junction unmatched. The CDR3 sequence is CAISGQGNEQFF. The DNA of the CDR3 is TGTGCCATCAGTGGACAGGGGAATGAGCAGTTCTTC.

J is TRBJ2-7 and V is TRBV4-3; D possibly corresponds to TRBD1 (7 bases). This CDR3 is built from 14 residues. Germline V gene sequence: CDR1 LGHNA, CDR2 YSLEER. V was shortened by 4 bases and J by 5 bases, with 15 bases between the two germline ends. The CDR3 coding sequence is TGCGCCAGCAGCCCGGCAGGGGGGTTTAACGAGCAGTACTTC. This gives the protein CASSPAGGFNEQYF.

The chain links TRBV4-3 to TRBJ2-1; D is unclear. The CDR3 covers 14 residues. With 1 base removed from V and 10 bases from J, the gap between germline ends came to 14 bases. Germline V gene sequence: CDR1 LGHNA, CDR2 YSLEER. In DNA form, the CDR3 reads TGCGCCAGCAGCCAAGGAGTCTTAAGTACCGAGCAGTTCTTC. Translated: CASSQGVLSTEQFF.

V and J are TRBV5-8 and TRBJ1-5; D unclear. Trimming stripped 4 bases from V and 6 bases from J, with 11 bases between. CDR1 is SGHTS, CDR2 YDEGEE, per germline. This CDR3 is 13 amino acids long. CDR3 in amino acids: CASSLAGSQPQHF. The CDR3, as DNA: TGTGCCAGCAGCCTTGCGGGAAGTCAGCCCCAGCATTTT.

This chain uses TRBV27 with TRBJ1-3; possibly TRBD1 for D (5 bases). CDR3 length equals 13 residues. Per germline, CDR1 MNHEY and CDR2 SMNVEV (reference sequence). The V end lost 5 bases, the J end lost 3 bases, and 8 bases lay between the germline ends. As DNA, the CDR3 is TGTGCCAGCAGTCCAGGGTTTGGAAACACCATATATTTT. Translation gives CASSPGFGNTIYF.

This clone was picked up one time. V is TRBV19 and J is TRBJ1-3, with D tentatively TRBD1 (5 bases). CDR3 length: 16 residues. V was clipped by 5 bases and J by 4 bases, with 18 bases between them. The V gene's germline CDR1 is LNHDA and CDR2 SQIVND (reference sequence). DNA for the CDR3: TGTGCCAGTAGTGGTAATGGGGCTTCGGAAGGAAACACCATATATTTT. Protein sequence: CASSGNGASEGNTIYF.

The chain employs TRBV11-2 and TRBJ2-7; D is undetermined. CDR1 and CDR2 from the germline V gene are SGHAT and FQNNGV. The V gene lost 0 bases and the J gene lost 3 bases, with 9 bases spanning the gap. This CDR3 comprises 14 residues. This chain's CDR3 is CASSLDLSVYEQYV. The DNA of the CDR3 is TGTGCCAGCAGCTTAGATCTCTCAGTCTACGAGCAGTACGTC.

The J gene is TRBJ1-1, the V gene TRBV30; no clear D gene. CDR1 and CDR2 (germline): GTSNPN, SVGIG (reference sequence). The CDR3 loop spans 12 amino acids. Trimming pared 5 bases from V and 3 bases from J, leaving 10 bases between. CDR3 in DNA: TGTGCCTGGGCGGAGTGGGACACTGAAGCTTTCTTT. This sequence encodes CAWAEWDTEAFF.

V usage is TRBV24-1 and J usage is TRBJ2-2, with 7 bases that match TRBD1. Germline V CDR1 and CDR2: KGHDR, SFDVKD. The CDR3 runs to 17 residues. Germline trimming cut 3 bases from V and 3 bases from J; bases unmatched to any gene: 9. The DNA of the CDR3 is TGTGCCACCAGTGATAAACTTAAGGGGGCGGACACCGGGGAGCTGTTTTTT. As protein: CATSDKLKGADTGELFF.

J is TRBJ1-2 and V is TRBV6-5; no reliable D call. V was trimmed by 6 bases and J by 4 bases, leaving 15 bases between them. Germline V gives CDR1 MNHEY, CDR2 SVGAGI. The CDR3 is 14 amino acids. CDR3 sequence: CASSSLGSGYGYTF. The CDR3, as DNA: TGTGCCAGCAGCTCCCTGGGCTCAGGCTATGGCTACACCTTC.

The chain recombines TRBV20-1 with TRBJ1-2; no definite D call. Germline V CDR1 and CDR2: DFQATT, SNEGSKA (reference sequence). V gave up 3 bases and J gave up 8 bases, with 10 bases separating them. CDR3 length: 11 residues. CDR3 protein: CSASGPSGYTF. The CDR3, as DNA: TGCAGTGCTAGCGGCCCTAGCGGCTACACCTTC.

The J gene is TRBJ2-5, the V gene TRBV3-1 (or the pseudogene TRBV3-2); D is undetermined. The CDR3 length is 13 residues. Germline CDR1 and CDR2: LGHDT and YNNKEL (reference sequence). V gave up 3 bases and J gave up 4 bases, with 9 bases separating them. The DNA for the CDR3 is TGTGCCAGCAGCCACCCTGCGCTAGAGACCCAGTACTTC. It yields the protein CASSHPALETQYF.

CDR3 bases: TGTGCCAGCAGTCCCGGGAGCCATGAAAAACTGTTTTTT. Protein sequence: CASSPGSHEKLFF. This rearrangement joins TRBV11-2 to TRBJ1-4; no firm D call. CDR3 length: 13 residues. V shed 6 bases and J shed 6 bases, with 11 bases lying between them. Per the germline V gene, CDR1 is SGHAT and CDR2 is FQNNGV.

The rearrangement uses TRBV5-1 and TRBJ2-3; 10 nucleotides align to TRBD1. The length of the CDR3 is 14 residues. Germline V lookup: CDR1 SGHRS, CDR2 YFSETQ. J lost 5 bases, V lost 4 bases, and 4 bases had no gene match. The CDR3 nucleotides are TGCGCCAGCAGCCCGGACAGGGGGAAAGATACGCAGTATTTT. This gives the protein CASSPDRGKDTQYF.

This rearrangement joins TRBV6-1 to TRBJ2-3; the match to TRBD2 covers 10 bases. With 2 bases clipped from V and 1 base from J, the junction kept 3 bases outside the gene matches. The CDR3 consists of 16 residues. CDR1 is MNHNS and CDR2 is SASEGT in the germline V gene. DNA for the CDR3: TGTGCCAGCAGTGAAAATCTAGCGGGGGGCACAGATACGCAGTATTTT. Residues: CASSENLAGGTDTQYF.

This rearrangement joins TRBV28 to TRBJ2-3; no firm D call. Between the trimmed V and J ends, which lost 2 bases and 0 bases, there was a span of 6 bases. This CDR3 comprises 14 residues. Germline CDR1 and CDR2: MDHEN and SYDVKM. The CDR3 sequence is CASSLMGSTDTQYF. CDR3 sequence (DNA): TGTGCCAGCAGTTTAATGGGCAGCACAGATACGCAGTATTTT.

The chain has TRBV27 and TRBJ2-3; TRBD2 matches at 8 bases. CDR3 length equals 16 residues. Trimming at V came to 6 bases and at J to 0 bases, leaving 8 bases not matched to a gene. Germline V lookup: CDR1 MNHEY, CDR2 SMNVEV (reference sequence). CDR3 protein: CASRRGGTVSTDTQYF. In DNA, the CDR3 is TGTGCCAGCAGACGGGGGGGGACGGTTAGCACAGATACGCAGTATTTT.

The CDR3 coding sequence is TGTGCCAGCAGCTTAGGCCTAGGAGAGACCCAGTACTTC. It specifies CASSLGLGETQYF. This chain joins TRBV11-3 and TRBJ2-5; D not certain. Germline CDR1 reads SGHNT; CDR2 reads YENEEA. The CDR3 is made up of 13 amino acids. V was shortened by 1 base and J by 4 bases, with 7 bases between the two germline ends.

The chain employs TRBV14 and TRBJ1-1; D is unresolved. Trimming removed 3 bases from V and 0 bases from J, with 8 bases in between. The CDR3 is 14 amino acids. Germline V CDR1 and CDR2: SGHDN, FVKESK. The CDR3 loop reads CASSHEGMNTEAFF. CDR3 coding DNA: TGTGCCAGCAGCCACGAGGGAATGAACACTGAAGCTTTCTTT.

The chain links TRBV9 to TRBJ2-3; tentatively, D is TRBD1 (5 bases). The CDR3 is 16 residues long. The germline CDR1 and CDR2 sequences are SGDLS and YYNGEE. The V end lost 2 bases, the J end lost 0 bases, and 13 bases lay between the germline ends. CDR3 in DNA: TGTGCCAGCAGCGTCCTCGGACACACTAGCACAGATACGCAGTATTTT. It translates to CASSVLGHTSTDTQYF.

This sequence joins TRBV19 and TRBJ2-5; 12 positions match TRBD2. Trimming took 5 bases from V and 1 from J; bases not matched to a gene: 5. Germline-derived CDR1 and CDR2 are LNHDA and SQIVND (reference sequence). The CDR3 is 16 residues long. This chain's CDR3 is CASSAGLAGLQETQYF. As DNA, the CDR3 is TGTGCCAGTAGTGCGGGACTAGCGGGCCTCCAAGAGACCCAGTACTTC.

V and J are TRBV11-2 and TRBJ2-7; TRBD1 matches at 7 bases. This CDR3 region has 15 residues. The V gene end was trimmed by 0 bases and the J gene end by 0 bases; junction bases not matched to a gene: 2. Germline CDR1 is SGHAT and CDR2 is FQNNGV. CDR3 sequence: CASSLDRDSSYEQYF. The CDR3 DNA sequence: TGTGCCAGCAGCTTAGATCGGGACAGCTCCTACGAGCAGTACTTC.